This TCR beta chain was sequenced for a study of shared clonotypes between healthy human individuals. Study overall: The cohort comprised a couple of women and a few men. Their ages spanned 18 to 49 years. Broader study findings: The authors expected sequencing depth to affect clonotype sharing among donors.

After removal of 4 bases from V and 4 bases from J, the junction contained 2 bases not matched to a gene. The CDR3 runs to 14 residues. Germline lookup yields CDR1 MDHEN and CDR2 SYDVKM. The deep-level immunoSEQ assay was used. Assay used: immunoSEQ multiplex PCR; TCRdb lists only in-frame clones, some missing. Of 2 million or so clones listed, 95% are singletons. On this clone itself: No antigen is known for it.

The chain links TRBV28 to TRBJ1-5; 9 nucleotides agree with TRBD1. The TCR originated in a man between 18 and 29 years old in good health. Material: naive CD4+ T cells sorted from blood. As to subset: CD45RA+ positively selected. CDR3 amino acids: CASSSGTGNQPQHF. CDR3 DNA sequence: TGTGCCAGCAGTTCCGGGACAGGGAATCAGCCCCAGCATTTT.